This record concerns one TCR beta chain sequence. This entry is derived from a study of blood T cell repertoires in COVID-19. Across the study: COVID-19 samples collected from the United States, Italy and Spain covered acute and convalescent phases.

Participants spanned ages about 18 to 100 years and resided in 20 to 25 US areas. Cohort allocation depended upon clinical history that participants reported. Measured with immunoSEQ multiplex PCR; TCRdb has only the in-frame clones, and not every one. The sample records about 140,000 clones, roughly 75% being singletons. The sequence derives from a woman in her fifties or sixties who had recovered from COVID-19. The specimen was PBMCs or T cells enriched from blood (not recorded which).

CDR3 amino acids: CASSELDWQEETQYF. The DNA of the CDR3 is TGTGCCAGCAGTGAATTAGATTGGCAGGAAGAGACCCAGTACTTC. The chain uses TRBV2 and TRBJ2-5; D ambiguous. Trimming removed 2 bases at V and 3 bases at J, with 13 bases between. From germline, CDR1 is SNHLY and CDR2 FYNNEI. The CDR3 totals 15 residues.